The 5 T cell receptor beta chains in this list originate from one sample, sequenced in a study of molecular identifiers for immune sequencing clone quantification. TCRdb recomputed calls from the PCR reads with MiXCR, one row per CDR3 protein. This sample has some 590,000 distinct CDR3 sequences; 25% occur once, and the top ten carry 0.6% to 0.9%. The sequencing input was naive CD8+ T cells from blood, with Jurkat cell RNA spiked in. Subset meaning: FACS-sorted CD8+CD4-CCR7+CD45RA+ naive T cells. The origin of the receptors is a human donor in good health. Some libraries in this study had Jurkat cell RNA spiked in.

For this clonotype: At one end, the junction sequence differs from germline, possibly due to a read error. V and J are TRBV7-9 and TRBJ2-5; D perhaps matches TRBD1 (6 bases). The CDR3 extends over 14 amino acids. CDR1 SEHNR and CDR2 FQNEAQ come from the germline V gene (reference sequence). The CDR3 sequence is CASSLAGAQEAQYF. The CDR3 coding sequence is TGTGCCAGCAGCTTAGCGGGGGCCCAAGAGGCCCAGTACTTC. Together with reference TRBV7-9 and TRBJ2-5, the CDR3 gives the full variable domain: DTGVSQNPRHKITKRGQNVTFRCDPISEHNRLYWYRQTLGQGPEFLTYFQNEAQLEKSRLLSDRFSAERPKGSFSTLEIQRTEQGDSAMYLCASSLAGAQEAQYFGPGTRLLVL.

In this sample, this clonotype turned up many times. V gene TRBV5-3 combines with J gene TRBJ2-7, with 7 bases lining up with TRBD2. TRBV5-3 is an ORF for which the function is uncertain. V shed 4 bases, J shed 7 bases, and the junction held 20 bases outside the gene matches. There are 17 residues in the CDR3. The CDR3 spells CARSLDGLRERHGEQYF. The CDR3, as DNA: TGTGCCAGAAGCCTGGATGGTTTGCGGGAGCGCCACGGGGAGCAGTACTTC.

This clonotype has just a few counts. The genes are TRBV18 and TRBJ2-2; TRBD1 is a possible D gene (6 bases). The CDR3 length is 16 residues. Looked up from germline, CDR1 is KGHSH and CDR2 is LQKENI. V was cut by 0 bases and J by 2 bases, with 10 bases left in between. CDR3 protein: CASSPPDRRNTGELFF. For the CDR3, the DNA is TGTGCCAGCTCACCACCTGACAGGAGAAACACCGGGGAGCTGTTTTTT.

To note about this clonotype: With a much larger clone just one base away, this may be a read error. V usage is TRBV19 and J usage is TRBJ2-5; D may be TRBD2 (6 bases). Germline-derived CDR1 and CDR2 are LNHDA and SQIVND (reference sequence). This CDR3 region has 15 residues. The CDR3: CAGSIGGAFEETQYF. The DNA of the CDR3 is TGTGCCGGTAGTATTGGAGGGGCATTCGAAGAGACCCAGTACTTC. Using reference TRBV19 and TRBJ2-5 for the parts outside the CDR3, the full variable domain is DGGITQSPKYLFRKEGQNVTLSCEQNLNHDAMYWYRQDPGQGLRLIYYSQIVNDFQKGDIAEGYSVSREKKESFPLTVTSAQKNPTAFYLCAGSIGGAFEETQYFGPGTRLLVL.

This clonotype was counted only a few times. The chain has TRBV29-1 and TRBJ2-7; no clear D gene. The CDR3 totals 11 residues. CDR1 SQVTM and CDR2 ANQGSEA come from the germline V gene. V was cut by 2 bases and J by 4 bases, with 6 bases left in between. The CDR3 reads CSVETSYEQYF. Here the CDR3 DNA reads TGCAGCGTTGAAACTTCATACGAGCAGTACTTC.